The rows below give T cell receptor beta chains drawn from one sample of a study of CXCR3-negative and CXCR3-positive naive CD8 T cells. TCRdb reworked the 5' RACE reads into one entry per CDR3 protein, no DNA. This table lists 150,000 or so distinct CDR3 sequences. Material for sequencing was naive CXCR3- CD8+ T cells from blood. The receptor set was obtained from a human donor in good health. Some clones in this sample may be carry-over from other donors' samples. CDR3s include the opening cysteine and the closing phenylalanine or tryptophan. Each record gives: V gene, J gene, CDR3 protein.

v_call: TRBV28; j_call: TRBJ1-1; cdr3_aa: CASDLNGQQEAFF
v_call: TRBV12-3/TRBV12-4; j_call: TRBJ1-1; cdr3_aa: CASSLEGLTEAFF
v_call: TRBV5-6; j_call: TRBJ1-5; cdr3_aa: CASSLFDQPQHF
v_call: TRBV28; j_call: TRBJ2-7; cdr3_aa: CASSWTKTVGEQYF
v_call: TRBV27; j_call: TRBJ2-2; cdr3_aa: CASSLWGARTGELFF
v_call: TRBV5-1; j_call: TRBJ2-1; cdr3_aa: CASSLGPSGYSYNEQFF
v_call: TRBV11-2; j_call: TRBJ2-3; cdr3_aa: CASSPPSGSTDTQYF
v_call: TRBV12-3/TRBV12-4; j_call: TRBJ2-7; cdr3_aa: CASRGQGTGEQYF
v_call: TRBV5-1; j_call: TRBJ2-1; cdr3_aa: CASSLVGEYNEQFF
v_call: TRBV5-1; j_call: TRBJ2-7; cdr3_aa: CASSLVPRTYEQYF
v_call: TRBV20-1; j_call: TRBJ2-7; cdr3_aa: CSARDLPGSLYEQYF
v_call: TRBV6-1; j_call: TRBJ2-7; cdr3_aa: CASSKGSYEQYF
v_call: TRBV7-9; j_call: TRBJ2-1; cdr3_aa: CASSLDPGRDNEQFF
v_call: TRBV7-2; j_call: TRBJ2-7; cdr3_aa: CASSLGRSYYEQYF
v_call: TRBV28; j_call: TRBJ2-7; cdr3_aa: CASRPGQLGSEQYF
v_call: TRBV9; j_call: TRBJ1-1; cdr3_aa: CASVGPGGDTEAFF